The 9 T cell receptor beta chains listed next were all sequenced from one sample in a study of T-cell reconstitution after alpha-beta-depleted transplantation in children. Unique molecular identifiers were built into the TCRbeta library. Using its own MiXCR run on the PCR reads, TCRdb lists one record per CDR3 protein. The repertoire consists of 350,000 to 400,000 distinct CDR3 sequences, with 13% occurring once and the leading ten covering 4.3%. The source material was PBMCs, sampled from the stem cell graft. The receptors originated from a human donor who donated a stem cell graft to a child with Fanconi anemia.

This clonotype turned up a few times. The chain joins TRBV5-1 to TRBJ2-7; D not certain. Germline loops: CDR1 SGHRS, CDR2 YFSETQ. V was pared by 0 bases and J by 2 bases, with 12 bases between. The CDR3 extends over 15 amino acids. The CDR3 sequence: CASSLVEAGTYEQYF. CDR3 in DNA: TGCGCCAGCAGCTTGGTTGAAGCAGGAACCTACGAGCAGTACTTC.

The chain couples TRBV18 to TRBJ2-3; D is possibly TRBD2 (5 bases). Trimming took off 6 bases at V and 0 bases at J, with 13 bases between the two ends. Germline V gives CDR1 KGHSH, CDR2 LQKENI. The CDR3 sequence is 15 residues long. For the CDR3, the DNA is TGTGCCAGCTCCCTGGAGGAGGCTAGCACAGATACGCAGTATTTT. Translating it yields CASSLEEASTDTQYF.

This clonotype was recorded a few times. The CDR3 loop is CASTLAGDNEQFF. The CDR3 DNA is TGTGCCAGCACCCTAGCGGGGGACAATGAGCAGTTCTTC. V usage is TRBV28 and J usage is TRBJ2-1; 10 bases map to TRBD2. This CDR3 has 13 residues. After removal of 7 bases from V and 5 bases from J, the junction contained 2 bases not matched to a gene. CDR1 and CDR2 from the germline V gene are MDHEN and SYDVKM.

This clonotype has a single count. This may be a read error: a much more frequent sequence differs by one nucleotide. The chain uses TRBV7-2 and TRBJ2-5; perhaps TRBD1 as D (6 bases). The CDR3 sequence is 15 residues long. CDR1 and CDR2 from the germline V gene are SGHTA and FQGNSA. Here the CDR3 DNA reads TGTGCCAGCAGCTTAGGGGTGACAGGTCAAGAGGCCCAGTACTTC. It translates to CASSLGVTGQEAQYF.

This clonotype appeared many times. J is TRBJ1-1 and V is TRBV6-1; D gene uncertain. The CDR3 runs 13 residues. From germline, CDR1 is MNHNS and CDR2 SASEGT. V was cut by 6 bases and J by 2 bases, with 10 bases left in between. The CDR3 spells CASSVRINTEAFF. The DNA for the CDR3 is TGTGCCAGCAGCGTGCGGATAAACACTGAAGCTTTCTTT.

At least ten counts were recorded for this clonotype. This rearrangement joins TRBV9 to TRBJ1-5; D unresolved. V lost 3 bases, J lost 7 bases, and 11 bases lay in between. This CDR3 has 13 amino acids. CDR1 SGDLS and CDR2 YYNGEE come from the germline V gene. The CDR3 sequence: CASSGALGQPQHF. The CDR3 nucleotides read TGTGCCAGCAGCGGCGCGTTGGGGCAGCCCCAGCATTTT.

This clonotype was picked up many times. The rearrangement uses TRBV7-2 and TRBJ1-1; D is unclear. V gave up 3 bases and J gave up 5 bases, with 13 bases separating them. This CDR3 has 14 amino acids. Germline V CDR1 and CDR2: SGHTA, FQGNSA. CDR3 in amino acids: CASSFGGSRTEAFF. The CDR3 bases are TGTGCCAGCAGCTTTGGTGGCAGTCGGACTGAAGCTTTCTTT.

The gene calls are TRBV5-1 and TRBJ1-1; D is unclear. The CDR3 totals 14 residues. CDR1 is SGHRS and CDR2 is YFSETQ in the germline V gene. The V end was cut by 3 bases, the J end by 4 bases, with 13 bases between. This chain's CDR3 is CASSSGEGSTEAFF. CDR3 nucleotides: TGCGCCAGCAGCTCCGGAGAGGGAAGCACTGAAGCTTTCTTT. The complete variable domain, with remaining parts taken from reference TRBV5-1 and TRBJ1-1, reads KAGVTQTPRYLIKTRGQQVTLSCSPISGHRSVSWYQQTPGQGLQFLFEYFSETQRNKGNFPGRFSGRQFSNSRSEMNVSTLELGDSALYLCASSSGEGSTEAFFGQGTRLTVV.

This clonotype was detected only a few times. V and J are TRBV18 and TRBJ2-2, with no clear D. The ends were cut back, 3 bases at V and 4 bases at J, with 9 bases in the middle. The CDR3 loop spans 14 amino acids. Germline V gene data show CDR1 as KGHSH and CDR2 as LQKENI. CDR3 loop: CASSPKAFTGELFF. Written as DNA, the CDR3 is TGTGCCAGCTCACCGAAGGCATTCACCGGGGAGCTGTTTTTT.